This TCR beta chain was recorded in a study of patients and donors after allogeneic stem cell transplantation. A single record per CDR3 protein comes from TCRdb applying MiXCR to the RT-PCR reads. The sample includes approximately 99,000 distinct CDR3 sequences, roughly 37% of them seen just once. Trimming removed 10 bases from V and 1 base from J, with 14 bases in between. Germline values: CDR1 LNHDA, CDR2 SQIVND (reference sequence). This CDR3 spans 14 amino acids. J is TRBJ1-5 and V is TRBV19, with D tentatively TRBD1 (5 bases). This receptor was identified in a human donor who was either an allogeneic HSCT recipient or a stem cell or donor lymphocyte infusion donor (not recorded which). It is not recorded whose cells these are; they may come from a transplant donor. Source material: blood, either unsorted or a sorted T cell fraction (not recorded which). The CDR3 DNA is TGTGCCACCACGGGCAGGGAAAGCAATCAGCCCCAGCATTTT. It yields the protein CATTGRESNQPQHF.